The sequence of this T cell receptor beta chain was determined in a study of blood T cell repertoires in COVID-19. In the original processing: It was from reference gene primer amplification that nucleated cell counts were estimated. Clones were read by immunoSEQ multiplex PCR, and TCRdb kept only the in-frame ones, dropping some. D and trimming were read from the DNA, whereas the V and J calls and clone size are those reported in that table. The sample lists about 380,000 clones, more than 70% occurring once. The CDR3 is made up of 16 amino acids. Germline trimming cut 6 bases from V and 3 bases from J; bases unmatched to any gene: 8. Looked up from germline, CDR1 is MNHEY and CDR2 is SMNVEV (reference sequence).

J is TRBJ2-2 and V is TRBV27; the match to TRBD1 covers 9 bases. The sequence derives from a man aged 35-49 years with acute or convalescent COVID-19. Sample: peripheral blood. CDR3 bases: TGTGCCAGCAGCTCGTACAGGGGGCTTGACACCGGGGAGCTGTTTTTT. Protein sequence: CASSSYRGLDTGELFF.